The 8 T cell receptor beta chains below all came from one sample that was sequenced in a study of CD8+ T cells in alopecia areata. The sample's treatment: oral pan-JAK inhibitor, 5-10 mg twice daily. RNA extraction and reverse transcription yielded cDNA as sequencing template. Some clones are missing from TCRdb's copy, which holds only in-frame ones; the method was immunoSEQ multiplex PCR. The repertoire holds around 190,000 clones, just under 65% seen once, with under 1.5% in the top ten. The specimen comprised CD4+ T cells sorted from blood, sampled at roughly week 49, from a patient treated with tofacitinib. The origin of the receptors is a human donor with alopecia areata.

The chain combines TRBV2 with TRBJ2-7, with D possibly being TRBD1 or TRBD2 (5 bases each). V lost 1 base and J 1 base, leaving 17 bases between the germline ends. Germline V lookup: CDR1 SNHLY, CDR2 FYNNEI. This CDR3 is 17 amino acids long. CDR3 sequence: CASSEGGANRPSYEQYF. As DNA, the CDR3 is TGTGCCAGCAGTGAAGGAGGGGCCAACAGGCCGTCCTACGAGCAGTACTTC.

The sample holds a few counts of this clone. V gene TRBV29-1 combines with J gene TRBJ1-5, with 9 bases aligning to TRBD1. CDR3 size: 12 residues. The V segment lost 7 bases and the J segment 5 bases; nucleotides outside the gene matches: 3. Per germline, CDR1 SQVTM and CDR2 ANQGSEA. This CDR3 is CSARQGDQPQHF. Written as DNA, the CDR3 is TGCAGCGCTAGACAGGGGGATCAGCCCCAGCATTTT. Combining the CDR3 with reference TRBV29-1 and TRBJ1-5 gives the whole variable domain SAVISQKPSRDICQRGTSLTIQCQVDSQVTMMFWYRQQPGQSLTLIATANQGSEATYESGFVIDKFPISRPNLTFSTLTVSNMSPEDSSIYLCSARQGDQPQHFGDGTRLSIL.

This clone has more than one count but fewer than ten. The chain joins TRBV2 to TRBJ1-5, with D possibly TRBD1 on 5 matching bases. Germline V gene lookup returns CDR1 SNHLY and CDR2 FYNNEI. V was cut by 7 bases and J by 6 bases, with 19 bases left in between. The length of the CDR3 is 15 residues. In DNA, the CDR3 is TGTGCCAGCAAAAGGGGACCGGCGAGGAGTCAGCCCCAGCATTTT. Its protein is CASKRGPARSQPQHF.

V is TRBV30 and J is TRBJ1-4; D remains unclear. Germline values: CDR1 GTSNPN, CDR2 SVGIG (reference sequence). V dropped 3 bases and J dropped 1 base, with 9 bases sitting between them. There are 14 residues in the CDR3. Written as DNA, the CDR3 is TGTGCCTGGAGGCGCCCGGGAACTAATGAAAAACTGTTTTTT. It yields the protein CAWRRPGTNEKLFF.

V is TRBV5-6 and J is TRBJ2-6, with D possibly called TRBD1 or TRBD2 (5 bases each). CDR1 is SGHDT and CDR2 is YYEEEE in the germline V gene. This CDR3 comprises 16 residues. V dropped 0 bases and J dropped 3 bases, with 10 bases sitting between them. CDR3 residues: CASSLALGVGANVLTF. CDR3 nucleotide sequence: TGTGCCAGCAGCTTGGCCTTGGGGGTTGGGGCCAACGTCCTGACTTTC.

The genes are TRBV30 and TRBJ2-2; possibly TRBD1 for D (6 bases). Germline-derived CDR1 and CDR2 are GTSNPN and SVGIG (reference sequence). The CDR3 consists of 14 residues. The ends were cut back, 2 bases at V and 7 bases at J, with 14 bases in the middle. CDR3 residues: CAWSLGDRRGELFF. The CDR3 DNA sequence: TGTGCCTGGAGTTTGGGCGACAGGCGCGGGGAGCTGTTTTTT.

This clone was picked up one time. This chain connects TRBV5-6 to TRBJ2-3; D unresolved. Trimming removed 1 base from V and 0 bases from J, with 9 bases in between. From germline, CDR1 is SGHDT and CDR2 YYEEEE. This CDR3 spans 15 amino acids. The CDR3 here is CASSLMDTSTDTQYF. CDR3 bases: TGTGCCAGCAGCTTGATGGATACTAGCACAGATACGCAGTATTTT.

The CDR3 loop is CSVEKGYDGYTF. The CDR3 coding sequence is TGCAGCGTTGAAAAAGGGTACGATGGCTACACCTTC. The chain is built from TRBV29-1 and TRBJ1-2, with D hard to call. The germline V gene has CDR1 SQVTM and CDR2 ANQGSEA. The CDR3 runs to 12 residues. Trimming left V 2 bases short and J 6 bases short, with 10 bases between.